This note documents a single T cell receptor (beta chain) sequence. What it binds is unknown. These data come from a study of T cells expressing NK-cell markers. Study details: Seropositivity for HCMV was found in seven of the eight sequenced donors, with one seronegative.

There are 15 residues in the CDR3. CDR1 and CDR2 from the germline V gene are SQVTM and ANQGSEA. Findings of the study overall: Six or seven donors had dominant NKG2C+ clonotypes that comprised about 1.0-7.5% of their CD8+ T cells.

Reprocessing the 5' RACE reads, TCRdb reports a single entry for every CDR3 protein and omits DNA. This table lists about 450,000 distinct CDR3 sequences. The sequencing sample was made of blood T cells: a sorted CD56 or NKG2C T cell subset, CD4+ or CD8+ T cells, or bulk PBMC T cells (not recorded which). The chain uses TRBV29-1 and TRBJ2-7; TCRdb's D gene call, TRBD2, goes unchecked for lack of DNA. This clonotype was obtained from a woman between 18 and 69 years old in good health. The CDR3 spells CSVLKLAGRSYEQYF.